This T cell receptor (beta chain) comes out of a study of T cell changes during pregnancy in multiple sclerosis. Trimming removed 6 bases from V and 2 bases from J; junction bases left unmatched: 9. The germline V gene encodes CDR1 MNHEY and CDR2 SVGAGI. The CDR3 is 15 residues long. TCRdb's copy holds only in-frame clones and misses some; the assay was immunoSEQ multiplex PCR. This sample carries some 60,000 clones, approximately 93% of them seen once, and the ten largest clones take more than 1.5%. The sample in question was peripheral blood, obtained after pregnancy. This chain uses TRBV6-5 with TRBJ2-5; 7 nucleotides agree with TRBD2. The clonotype was recovered from a female donor with multiple sclerosis, enrolled in a pregnancy study. Here the CDR3 DNA reads TGTGCCAGCAGCATCAATGTGCGGGGGCAAGAGACCCAGTACTTC. Translated, it gives CASSINVRGQETQYF.